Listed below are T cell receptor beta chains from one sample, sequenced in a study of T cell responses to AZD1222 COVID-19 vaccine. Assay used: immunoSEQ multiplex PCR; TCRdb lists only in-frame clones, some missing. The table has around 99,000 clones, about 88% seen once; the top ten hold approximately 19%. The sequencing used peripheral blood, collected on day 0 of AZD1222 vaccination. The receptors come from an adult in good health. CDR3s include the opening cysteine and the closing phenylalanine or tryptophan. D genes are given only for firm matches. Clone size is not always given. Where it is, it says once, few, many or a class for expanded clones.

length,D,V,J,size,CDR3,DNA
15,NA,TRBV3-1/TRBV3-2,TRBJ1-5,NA,CASSQVGGAGQPQHF,TGTGCCAGCAGCCAAGTGGGGGGCGCGGGTCAGCCCCAGCATTTT
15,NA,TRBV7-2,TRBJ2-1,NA,CASSLSRALDNEQFF,TGTGCCAGCAGCTTAAGTCGTGCGCTCGACAATGAGCAGTTCTTC
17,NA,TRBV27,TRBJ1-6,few,CASSLSLRALYNSPLHF,TGTGCCAGCAGTTTATCGCTCAGGGCACTATATAATTCACCCCTCCACTTT
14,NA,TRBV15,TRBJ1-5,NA,CATSRGSFNQPQHF,TGTGCCACCAGCAGGGGGTCTTTCAATCAGCCCCAGCATTTT
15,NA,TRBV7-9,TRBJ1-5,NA,CASSLAGIGNQPQHF,TGTGCCAGCAGCTTAGCAGGGATCGGCAATCAGCCCCAGCATTTT
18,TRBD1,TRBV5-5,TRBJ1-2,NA,CASSLAGGQGRIFYGYTF,TGTGCCAGCAGCTTGGCCGGGGGACAGGGAAGGATCTTCTATGGCTACACCTTC
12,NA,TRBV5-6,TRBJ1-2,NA,CASSLDPYGYTF,TGTGCCAGCAGCTTGGACCCATATGGCTACACCTTC
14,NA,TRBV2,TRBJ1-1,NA,CASSELGGNTEAFF,TGTGCCAGCAGTGAATTGGGGGGAAACACTGAAGCTTTCTTT
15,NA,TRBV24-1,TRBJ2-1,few,CATSDFNGGMDEQFF,TGTGCCACCAGTGATTTTAACGGCGGGATGGATGAGCAGTTCTTC
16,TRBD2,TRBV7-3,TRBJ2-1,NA,CASSPWTSGSLGEQFF,TGTGCCAGCAGCCCCTGGACTAGCGGGAGCCTCGGTGAGCAGTTCTTC
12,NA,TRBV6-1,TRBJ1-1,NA,CASSEIQRWAFF,TGTGCCAGCAGTGAAATCCAGAGGTGGGCTTTCTTT
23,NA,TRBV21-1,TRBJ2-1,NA,CASGKDAGLAGGPCAPSYNEQFF,TGTGCCAGCGGGAAGGACGCCGGACTAGCGGGGGGTCCATGCGCTCCTTCCTACAATGAGCAGTTCTTC
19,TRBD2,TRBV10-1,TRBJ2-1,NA,CASRGGRRGGLGSYNEQFF,TGCGCCAGCCGTGGCGGGAGGCGGGGGGGCCTCGGCTCCTACAATGAGCAGTTCTTC
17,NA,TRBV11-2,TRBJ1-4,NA,CASSPHTGAHTVEKLFF,TGTGCCAGCAGCCCCCATACAGGCGCCCACACAGTTGAAAAACTGTTTTTT
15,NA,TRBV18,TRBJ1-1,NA,CASSPLGAGNTEAFF,TGTGCCAGCTCACCACTCGGAGCCGGAAACACTGAAGCTTTCTTT
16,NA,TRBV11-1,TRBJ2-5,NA,CASSFRQGGIKETQYF,TGTGCCAGCAGCTTTAGGCAAGGGGGGATAAAAGAGACCCAGTACTTC
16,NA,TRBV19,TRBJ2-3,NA,CASSMVLSGGGYTQYF,TGTGCCAGTAGTATGGTACTTAGCGGCGGAGGATATACGCAGTATTTT
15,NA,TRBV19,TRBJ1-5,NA,CASSMGQTLNQPQHF,TGTGCCAGTAGTATGGGCCAGACCCTCAATCAGCCCCAGCATTTT
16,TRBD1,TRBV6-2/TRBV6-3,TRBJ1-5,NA,CASSYSMGQRNQPQHF,TGTGCCAGCAGTTACTCCATGGGACAGCGCAATCAGCCCCAGCATTTT
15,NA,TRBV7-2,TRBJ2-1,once,CASSVAGSSDGEQFF,TGTGCCAGCAGCGTGGCGGGCTCTAGCGATGGTGAGCAGTTCTTC